A few counts support the clone carrying this TCR beta chain. The antigen is not known. The data belong to a study of beta chain features in type 1 diabetes. Overall study: Analysis included about 110 million sorted cells drawn from all samples. Study results and caveats: Relative to healthy donors, patients appeared to have naive, central memory and Treg TCRB repertoires that were more similar. Researchers report that Type 1 diabetes patients had moderately but significantly shorter TCRB CDR3s across all four CD4+ subsets.

As every portion of the isolated RNA was reverse transcribed, the sequencing read expressed TCRB transcripts. Naive, central memory and regulatory T cell samples averaged around 3.3 million reads. TCRdb's table, derived via immunoSEQ multiplex PCR, lists solely in-frame clones and lacks some. Altogether about 220,000 clones are present, roughly 11% being singletons, with the ten largest covering 1% to 1.5%. CDR3 length: 15 amino acids. Trimming removed 3 bases from V and 2 bases from J; junction bases left unmatched: 4. Per germline, CDR1 SGHNT and CDR2 YENEEA. The chain carries TRBV11-3 and TRBJ2-3, with 8 bases lining up with TRBD2. The clonotype originates from a man aged 18 to 29 in good health. Specimen: central memory CD4+ T cells from blood. The CDR3 sequence: CASSFGRAFTDTQYF. The CDR3, as DNA: TGTGCCAGCAGCTTCGGGAGGGCCTTCACAGATACGCAGTATTTT.